This T cell receptor (beta chain) was observed in a study of monozygotic twins with inflammatory bowel disease. Germline CDR1 and CDR2: KGHSH and LQKENI. This CDR3 contains 17 residues. TCRdb re-called the 5' RACE reads and shows each CDR3 protein once, DNA omitted. The repertoire shows about 110,000 distinct CDR3 sequences; the top ten hold around an eighth. Source material: blood. The receptor was derived from a human donor with ulcerative colitis or Crohn's disease, or a healthy co-twin of an affected twin (not recorded which). The V gene is TRBV18, the J gene TRBJ2-3; TCRdb picks TRBD1, but there is no DNA to check that call. This CDR3 is CASSRSPLKTSTDTQYF.